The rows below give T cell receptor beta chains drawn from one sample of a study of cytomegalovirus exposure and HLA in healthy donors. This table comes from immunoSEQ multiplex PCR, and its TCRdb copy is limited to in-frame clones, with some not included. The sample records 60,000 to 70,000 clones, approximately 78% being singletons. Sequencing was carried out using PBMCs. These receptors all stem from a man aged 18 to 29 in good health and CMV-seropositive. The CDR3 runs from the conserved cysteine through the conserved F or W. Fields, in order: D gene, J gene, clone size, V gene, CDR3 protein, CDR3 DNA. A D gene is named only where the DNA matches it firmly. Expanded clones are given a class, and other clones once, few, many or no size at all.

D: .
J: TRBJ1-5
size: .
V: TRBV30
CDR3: CAWSVVGVQPQHF
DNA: TGTGCCTGGAGTGTAGTAGGGGTTCAGCCCCAGCATTTT

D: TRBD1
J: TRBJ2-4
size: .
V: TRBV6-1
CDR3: CASSKEGQGTDIQYF
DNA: TGTGCCAGCAGTAAAGAGGGACAGGGGACCGACATTCAGTACTTC

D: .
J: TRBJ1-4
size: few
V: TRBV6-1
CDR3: CASSVASGPRGEKLFF
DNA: TGTGCCAGCAGTGTAGCATCGGGCCCCAGGGGAGAAAAACTGTTTTTT

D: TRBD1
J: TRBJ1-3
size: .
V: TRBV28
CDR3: CASSLAGQGQNTIYF
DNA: TGTGCCAGCAGTTTAGCGGGACAGGGGCAAAACACCATATATTTT

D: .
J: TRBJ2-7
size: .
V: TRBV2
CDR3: CASSSGTYTYEQYF
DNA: TGTGCCAGCAGTTCCGGGACTTATACCTACGAGCAGTACTTC

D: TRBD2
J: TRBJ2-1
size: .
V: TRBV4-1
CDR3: CASSQSEGLAGTNEQFF
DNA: TGCGCCAGCAGCCAGTCAGAAGGACTAGCGGGAACAAATGAGCAGTTCTTC

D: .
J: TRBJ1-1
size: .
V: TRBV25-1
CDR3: CATGGSGDSGTEAFF
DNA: TGTGCCACTGGGGGGTCCGGAGACTCGGGGACTGAAGCTTTCTTT

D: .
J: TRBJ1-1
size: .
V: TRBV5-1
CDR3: CASSFDTYTEAFF
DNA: TGCGCCAGCAGCTTTGACACCTACACTGAAGCTTTCTTT

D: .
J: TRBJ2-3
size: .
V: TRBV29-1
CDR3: CSVEGGRSTDTQYF
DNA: TGCAGCGTTGAGGGGGGGCGAAGCACAGATACGCAGTATTTT

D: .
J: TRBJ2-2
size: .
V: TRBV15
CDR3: CATSRGRSNTGELFF
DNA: TGTGCCACCAGCAGAGGCAGATCGAACACCGGGGAGCTGTTTTTT

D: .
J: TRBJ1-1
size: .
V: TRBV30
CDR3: CAWSLMNTEAFF
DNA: TGTGCCTGGAGTTTAATGAACACTGAAGCTTTCTTT

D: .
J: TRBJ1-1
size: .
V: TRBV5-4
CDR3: CASSPTGGLNTEAFF
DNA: TGTGCCAGCAGCCCCACGGGGGGTTTGAACACTGAAGCTTTCTTT

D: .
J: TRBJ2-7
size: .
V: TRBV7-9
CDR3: CASSLTTGSYEQYF
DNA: TGTGCCAGCAGCTTGACGACGGGCTCCTACGAGCAGTACTTC

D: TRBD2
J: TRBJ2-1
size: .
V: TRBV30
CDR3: CAWSPSPGGPYNEQFF
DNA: TGTGCCTGGAGTCCTTCCCCGGGAGGTCCCTACAATGAGCAGTTCTTC

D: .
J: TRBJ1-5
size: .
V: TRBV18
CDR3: CASSAEAGNQPQHF
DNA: TGTGCCAGCTCAGCGGAGGCGGGCAATCAGCCCCAGCATTTT

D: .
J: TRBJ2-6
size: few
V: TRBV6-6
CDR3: CAGRDTPDGANVLTF
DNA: TGTGCAGGGAGGGACACCCCGGACGGGGCCAACGTCCTGACTTTC

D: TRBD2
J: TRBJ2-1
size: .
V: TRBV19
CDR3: CASSISSGGHNEQFF
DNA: TGTGCCAGTAGTATCTCTAGCGGGGGGCACAATGAGCAGTTCTTC

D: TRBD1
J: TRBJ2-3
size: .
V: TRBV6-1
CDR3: CASSGGTGVTQYF
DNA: TGTGCCAGCAGTGGAGGGACAGGGGTAACGCAGTATTTT

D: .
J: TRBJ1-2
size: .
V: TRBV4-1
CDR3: CASSQAYAPDHHGYTF
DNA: TGCGCCAGCAGCCAAGCCTACGCCCCTGATCATCATGGCTACACCTTC

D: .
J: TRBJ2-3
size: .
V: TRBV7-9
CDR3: CASSPSGADTQYF
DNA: TGTGCCAGCAGCCCCAGCGGCGCAGATACGCAGTATTTT

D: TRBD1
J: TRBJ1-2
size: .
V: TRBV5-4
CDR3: CASSLGTGGNDGYTF
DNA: TGTGCCAGCAGCCTAGGGACAGGGGGAAATGATGGCTACACCTTC

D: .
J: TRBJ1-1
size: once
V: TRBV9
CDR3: CASSVVTGMNTEAFF
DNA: TGTGCCAGCAGCGTAGTTACAGGGATGAACACTGAAGCTTTCTTT

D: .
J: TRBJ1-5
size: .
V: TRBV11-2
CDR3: CASSLGGGGNQPQHF
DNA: TGTGCCAGCAGCTTAGGGGGGGGAGGCAATCAGCCCCAGCATTTT

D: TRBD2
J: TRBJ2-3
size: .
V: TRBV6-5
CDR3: CASSWVRTSGADTQYF
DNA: TGTGCCAGCAGTTGGGTAAGGACTAGCGGGGCAGATACGCAGTATTTT

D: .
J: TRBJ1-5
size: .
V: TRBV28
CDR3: CASSLVRDQPQHF
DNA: TGTGCCAGCAGTTTGGTCAGGGATCAGCCCCAGCATTTT

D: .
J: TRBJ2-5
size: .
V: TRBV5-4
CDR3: CASSTAGVSETQYF
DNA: TGTGCCAGCAGCACAGCAGGGGTTTCAGAGACCCAGTACTTC

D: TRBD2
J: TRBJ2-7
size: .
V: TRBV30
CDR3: CASTWGGDEQYF
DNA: TGTGCCTCGACCTGGGGGGGAGACGAGCAGTACTTC

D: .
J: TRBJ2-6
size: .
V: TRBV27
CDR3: CASTHSGANVLTF
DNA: TGTGCCAGCACCCACTCTGGGGCCAACGTCCTGACTTTC

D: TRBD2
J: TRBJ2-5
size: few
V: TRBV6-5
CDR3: CASSYSLAGETQYF
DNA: TGTGCCAGCAGTTACTCGCTAGCGGGGGAGACCCAGTACTTC

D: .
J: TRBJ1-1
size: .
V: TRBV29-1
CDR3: CSVSESGNTEAFF
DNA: TGCAGCGTCTCGGAATCGGGGAACACTGAAGCTTTCTTT

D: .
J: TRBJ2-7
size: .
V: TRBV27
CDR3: CASSPGAGIYEQYF
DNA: TGTGCCAGCAGTCCAGGGGCAGGGATCTACGAGCAGTACTTC

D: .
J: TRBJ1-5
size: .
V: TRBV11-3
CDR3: CASSERVNQPQHF
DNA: TGTGCCAGCTCCGAACGCGTCAATCAGCCCCAGCATTTT

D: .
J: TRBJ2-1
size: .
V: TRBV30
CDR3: CAWSTGAYNEQFF
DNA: TGTGCCTGGAGTACTGGAGCCTACAATGAGCAGTTCTTC

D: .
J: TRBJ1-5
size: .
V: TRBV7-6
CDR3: CASSSDWNQPQHF
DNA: TGTGCCAGCAGCTCTGACTGGAATCAGCCCCAGCATTTT

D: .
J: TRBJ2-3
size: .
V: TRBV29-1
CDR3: CSGGGGAGDTQYF
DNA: TGCAGCGGAGGAGGGGGGGCTGGAGATACGCAGTATTTT

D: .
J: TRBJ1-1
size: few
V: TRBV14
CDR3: CASSQDGGIEAFF
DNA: TGTGCCAGCAGCCAAGACGGGGGGATTGAAGCTTTCTTT

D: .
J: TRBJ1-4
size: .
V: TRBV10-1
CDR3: CASGTGGARTNEKLFF
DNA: TGCGCCAGCGGTACGGGGGGCGCAAGGACTAATGAAAAACTGTTTTTT

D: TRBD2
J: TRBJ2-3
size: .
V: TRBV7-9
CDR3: CASSLTGLGADTQYF
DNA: TGTGCCAGCAGCCTGACGGGACTAGGGGCAGATACGCAGTATTTT

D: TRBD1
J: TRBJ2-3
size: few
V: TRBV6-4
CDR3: CASSVAGGGTDTQYF
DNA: TGTGCCAGCAGTGTCGCAGGGGGCGGCACAGATACGCAGTATTTT

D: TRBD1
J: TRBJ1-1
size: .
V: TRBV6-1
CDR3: CASHLHGTGNTEAFF
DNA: TGTGCCAGCCATCTCCACGGGACAGGGAACACTGAAGCTTTCTTT

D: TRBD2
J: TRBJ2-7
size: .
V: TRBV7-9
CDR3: CASSLGASGSNEQYF
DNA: TGTGCCAGCAGCTTAGGCGCTAGCGGGAGCAACGAGCAGTACTTC

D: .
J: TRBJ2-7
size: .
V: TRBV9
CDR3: CASSTMTSEQYF
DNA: TGTGCCAGCAGCACCATGACTAGCGAGCAGTACTTC

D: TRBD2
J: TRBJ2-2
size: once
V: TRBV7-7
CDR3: CAAGGAGELFF
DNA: TGTGCCGCGGGGGGCGCCGGGGAGCTGTTTTTT

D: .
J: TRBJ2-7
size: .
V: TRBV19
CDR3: CASKPTSTDREKQYF
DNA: TGTGCCAGCAAGCCAACCTCAACCGACCGGGAGAAGCAGTACTTC

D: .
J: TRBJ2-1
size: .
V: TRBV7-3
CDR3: CASSFSSYNEQFF
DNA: TGTGCCAGCAGCTTCTCCTCCTACAATGAGCAGTTCTTC

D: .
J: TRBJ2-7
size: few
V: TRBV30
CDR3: CACLVDKLRYYEQYF
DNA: TGTGCCTGCCTAGTGGACAAGTTACGATACTACGAGCAGTACTTC

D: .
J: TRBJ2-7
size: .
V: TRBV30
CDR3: CAWSTAYEQYF
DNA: TGTGCCTGGAGCACGGCCTACGAGCAGTACTTC

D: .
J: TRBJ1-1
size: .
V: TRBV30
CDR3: CAWSVTGMNTEAFF
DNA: TGTGCCTGGAGTGTCACAGGAATGAACACTGAAGCTTTCTTT

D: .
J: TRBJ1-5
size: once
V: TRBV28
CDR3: CASKTGSEETQHF
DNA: TGTGCCAGCAAGACAGGCTCGGAAGAAACCCAGCATTTT

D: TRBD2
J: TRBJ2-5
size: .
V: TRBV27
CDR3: CASSQPVERGGAQETQYF
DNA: TGTGCCAGCAGCCAACCCGTAGAGCGGGGGGGAGCTCAAGAGACCCAGTACTTC

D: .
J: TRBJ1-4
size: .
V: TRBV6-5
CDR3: CASSYRQFNEKLFF
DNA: TGTGCCAGCAGTTACAGACAGTTTAATGAAAAACTGTTTTTT

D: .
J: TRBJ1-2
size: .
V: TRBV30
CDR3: CAWSAESSGGYTF
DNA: TGTGCCTGGAGTGCCGAATCCTCGGGAGGCTACACCTTC

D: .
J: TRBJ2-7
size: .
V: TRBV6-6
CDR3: CASSRSPYEQYF
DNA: TGTGCCAGCAGCAGGTCCCCCTACGAGCAGTACTTC

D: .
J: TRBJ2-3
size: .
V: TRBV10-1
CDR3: CASSDGRRDTQYF
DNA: TGCGCCAGCAGTGATGGGAGACGGGATACGCAGTATTTT

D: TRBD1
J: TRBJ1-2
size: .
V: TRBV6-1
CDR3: CASSSGTGGDGYTF
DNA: TGTGCCAGCAGTTCCGGGACAGGGGGCGACGGCTACACCTTC

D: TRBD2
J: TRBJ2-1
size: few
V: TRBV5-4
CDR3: CASSPSGRAIDEQFF
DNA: TGTGCCAGCAGCCCTAGCGGGAGGGCCATCGATGAGCAGTTCTTC

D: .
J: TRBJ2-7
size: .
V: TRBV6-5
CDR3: CASSRSRIYEQYF
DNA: TGTGCCAGCAGCAGGTCTCGGATATACGAGCAGTACTTC

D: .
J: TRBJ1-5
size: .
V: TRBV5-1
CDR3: CASSLGGNNQPQHF
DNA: TGCGCCAGCAGCTTGGGAGGGAATAATCAGCCCCAGCATTTT

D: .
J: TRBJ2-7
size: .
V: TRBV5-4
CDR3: CASSLDSTDEQYF
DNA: TGTGCCAGCAGCCTCGACAGTACCGACGAGCAGTACTTC